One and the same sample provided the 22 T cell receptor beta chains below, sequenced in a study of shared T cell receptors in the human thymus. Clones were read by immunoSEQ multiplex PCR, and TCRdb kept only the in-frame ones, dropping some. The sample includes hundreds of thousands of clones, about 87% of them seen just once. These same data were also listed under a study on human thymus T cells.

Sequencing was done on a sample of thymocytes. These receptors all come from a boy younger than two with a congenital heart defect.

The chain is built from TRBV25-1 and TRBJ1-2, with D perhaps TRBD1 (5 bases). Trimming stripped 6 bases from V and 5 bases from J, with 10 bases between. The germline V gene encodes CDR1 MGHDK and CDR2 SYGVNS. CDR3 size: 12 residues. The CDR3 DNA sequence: TGTGCCAGCAGCGCGCAGGGTTATGGCTACACCTTC. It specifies CASSAQGYGYTF.

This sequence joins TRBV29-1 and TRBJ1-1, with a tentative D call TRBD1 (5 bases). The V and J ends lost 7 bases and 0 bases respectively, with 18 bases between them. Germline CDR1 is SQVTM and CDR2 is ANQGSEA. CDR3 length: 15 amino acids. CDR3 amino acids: CSGKGRLGLNTEAFF. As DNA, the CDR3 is TGCAGCGGCAAGGGGAGGTTAGGGCTGAACACTGAAGCTTTCTTT.

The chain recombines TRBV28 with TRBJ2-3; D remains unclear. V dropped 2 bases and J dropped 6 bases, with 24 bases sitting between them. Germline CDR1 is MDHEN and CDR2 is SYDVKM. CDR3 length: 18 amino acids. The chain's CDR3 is CASSLPRIEEHHGDTQYF. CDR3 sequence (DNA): TGTGCCAGCAGTTTACCTCGGATAGAGGAACATCATGGGGATACGCAGTATTTT. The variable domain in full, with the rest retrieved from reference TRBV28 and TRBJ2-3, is DVKVTQSSRYLVKRTGEKVFLECVQDMDHENMFWYRQDPGLGLRLIYFSYDVKMKEKGDIPEGYSVSREKKERFSLILESASTNQTSMYLCASSLPRIEEHHGDTQYFGPGTRLTVL.

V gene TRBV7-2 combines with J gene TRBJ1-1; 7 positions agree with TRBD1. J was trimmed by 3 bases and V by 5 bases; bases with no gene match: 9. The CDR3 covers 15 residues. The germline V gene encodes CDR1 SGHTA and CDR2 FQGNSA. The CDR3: CASSARQGTYTEAFF. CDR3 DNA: TGTGCCAGCAGCGCCCGACAGGGTACCTACACTGAAGCTTTCTTT.

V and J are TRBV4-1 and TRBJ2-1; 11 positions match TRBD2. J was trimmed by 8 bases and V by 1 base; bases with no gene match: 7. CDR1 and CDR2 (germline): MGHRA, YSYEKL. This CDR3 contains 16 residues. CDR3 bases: TGCGCCAGCAGCCAAGCGCCCGGACTAGCGGGCGATGAGCAGTTCTTC. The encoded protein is CASSQAPGLAGDEQFF.

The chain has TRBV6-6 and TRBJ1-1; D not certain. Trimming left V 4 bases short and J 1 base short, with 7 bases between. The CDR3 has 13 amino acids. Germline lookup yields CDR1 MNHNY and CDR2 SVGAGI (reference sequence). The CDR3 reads CASSFRENTEAFF. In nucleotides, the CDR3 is TGTGCCAGCAGTTTTAGAGAGAACACTGAAGCTTTCTTT.

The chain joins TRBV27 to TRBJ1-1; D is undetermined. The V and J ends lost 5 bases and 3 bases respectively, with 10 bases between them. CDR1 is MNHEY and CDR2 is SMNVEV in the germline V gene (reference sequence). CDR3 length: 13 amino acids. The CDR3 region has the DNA TGTGCCAGCAGTCCTATGTCGGACACTGAAGCTTTCTTT. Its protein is CASSPMSDTEAFF.

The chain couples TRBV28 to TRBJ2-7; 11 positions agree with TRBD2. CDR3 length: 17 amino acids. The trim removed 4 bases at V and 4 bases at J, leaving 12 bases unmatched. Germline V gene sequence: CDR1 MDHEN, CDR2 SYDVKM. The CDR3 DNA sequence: TGTGCCAGCAGTTATCCGTGGAGGGCTAGCGGGAGGTACGAGCAGTACTTC. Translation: CASSYPWRASGRYEQYF. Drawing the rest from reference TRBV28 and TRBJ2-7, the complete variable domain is DVKVTQSSRYLVKRTGEKVFLECVQDMDHENMFWYRQDPGLGLRLIYFSYDVKMKEKGDIPEGYSVSREKKERFSLILESASTNQTSMYLCASSYPWRASGRYEQYFGPGTRLTVT.

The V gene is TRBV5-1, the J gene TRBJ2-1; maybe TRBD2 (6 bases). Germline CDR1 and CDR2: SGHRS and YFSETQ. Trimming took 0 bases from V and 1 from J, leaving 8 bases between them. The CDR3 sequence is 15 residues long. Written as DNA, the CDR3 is TGCGCCAGCAGCTTGGTTGCGGGGTCCTACAATGAGCAGTTCTTC. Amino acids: CASSLVAGSYNEQFF.

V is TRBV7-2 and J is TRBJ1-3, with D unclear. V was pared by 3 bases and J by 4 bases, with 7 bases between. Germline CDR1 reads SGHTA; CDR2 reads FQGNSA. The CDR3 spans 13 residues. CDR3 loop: CASSFRRGNTIYF. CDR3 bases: TGTGCCAGCAGCTTCCGCAGGGGAAACACCATATATTTT. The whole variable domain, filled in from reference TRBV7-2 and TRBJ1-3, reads GAGVSQSPSNKVTEKGKDVELRCDPISGHTALYWYRQSLGQGLEFLIYFQGNSAPDKSGLPSDRFSAERTGGSVSTLTIQRTQQEDSAVYLCASSFRRGNTIYFGEGSWLTVV.

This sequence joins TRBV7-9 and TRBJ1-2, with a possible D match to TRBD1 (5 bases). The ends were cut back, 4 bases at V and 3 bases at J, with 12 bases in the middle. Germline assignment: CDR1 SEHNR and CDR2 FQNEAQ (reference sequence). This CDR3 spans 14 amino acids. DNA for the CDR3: TGTGCCAGCAGCTCCCGGGGGGAGGACTATGGCTACACCTTC. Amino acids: CASSSRGEDYGYTF. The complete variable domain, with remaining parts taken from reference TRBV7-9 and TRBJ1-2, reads DTGVSQNPRHKITKRGQNVTFRCDPISEHNRLYWYRQTLGQGPEFLTYFQNEAQLEKSRLLSDRFSAERPKGSFSTLEIQRTEQGDSAMYLCASSSRGEDYGYTFGSGTRLTVV.

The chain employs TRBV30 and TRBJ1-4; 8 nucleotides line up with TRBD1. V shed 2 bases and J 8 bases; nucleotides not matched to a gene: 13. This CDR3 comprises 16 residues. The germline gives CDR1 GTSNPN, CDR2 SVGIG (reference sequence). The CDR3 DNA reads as TGTGCCTGGAGTACAACGGGCAGGGGGCGCAGAGAAAAACTGTTTTTT. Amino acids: CAWSTTGRGRREKLFF.

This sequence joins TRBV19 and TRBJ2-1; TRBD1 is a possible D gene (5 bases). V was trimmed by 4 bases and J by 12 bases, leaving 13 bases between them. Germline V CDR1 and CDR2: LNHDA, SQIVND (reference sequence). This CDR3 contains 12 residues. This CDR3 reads CASSKGQKGQFF. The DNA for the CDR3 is TGTGCCAGTAGTAAGGGGCAAAAGGGGCAGTTCTTC.

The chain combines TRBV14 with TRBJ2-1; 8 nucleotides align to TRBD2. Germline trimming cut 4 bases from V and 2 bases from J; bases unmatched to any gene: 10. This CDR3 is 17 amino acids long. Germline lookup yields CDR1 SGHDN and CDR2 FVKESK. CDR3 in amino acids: CASSPLGGALPYNEQFF. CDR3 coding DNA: TGTGCCAGCAGCCCCCTCGGGGGGGCCTTGCCCTACAATGAGCAGTTCTTC.

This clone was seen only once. The CDR3 sequence: CASSFSRGRDTQYF. For the CDR3, the DNA is TGTGCCAGCAGTTTTAGCAGGGGAAGGGATACGCAGTATTTT. This chain links TRBV28 with TRBJ2-3, with D maybe TRBD1 (6 bases). V shed 3 bases and J shed 6 bases, with 13 bases lying between them. This CDR3 is 14 amino acids long. The germline CDR1 and CDR2 sequences are MDHEN and SYDVKM. The variable domain in full, completed from reference TRBV28 and TRBJ2-3, reads DVKVTQSSRYLVKRTGEKVFLECVQDMDHENMFWYRQDPGLGLRLIYFSYDVKMKEKGDIPEGYSVSREKKERFSLILESASTNQTSMYLCASSFSRGRDTQYFGPGTRLTVL.

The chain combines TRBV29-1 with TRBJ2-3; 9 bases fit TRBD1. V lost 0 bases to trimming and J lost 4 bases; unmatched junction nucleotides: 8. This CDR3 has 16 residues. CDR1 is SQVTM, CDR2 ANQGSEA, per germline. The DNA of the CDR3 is TGCAGCGTTGAAGAATTTGGCACAGGGGGCGCAGATACGCAGTATTTT. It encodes CSVEEFGTGGADTQYF.

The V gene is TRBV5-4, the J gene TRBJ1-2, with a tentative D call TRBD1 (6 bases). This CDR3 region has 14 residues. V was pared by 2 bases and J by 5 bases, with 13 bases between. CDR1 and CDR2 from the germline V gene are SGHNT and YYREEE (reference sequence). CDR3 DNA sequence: TGTGCCAGCAGCTTTCCCGACAGGACTTATGGCTACACCTTC. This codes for CASSFPDRTYGYTF.

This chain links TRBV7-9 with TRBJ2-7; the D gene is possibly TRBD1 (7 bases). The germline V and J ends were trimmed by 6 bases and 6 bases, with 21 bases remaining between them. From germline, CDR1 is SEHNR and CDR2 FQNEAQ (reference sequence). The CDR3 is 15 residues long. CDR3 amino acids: CASRHGAGQTTEQYF. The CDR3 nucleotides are TGTGCCAGCAGACATGGGGCGGGACAGACCACCGAGCAGTACTTC.

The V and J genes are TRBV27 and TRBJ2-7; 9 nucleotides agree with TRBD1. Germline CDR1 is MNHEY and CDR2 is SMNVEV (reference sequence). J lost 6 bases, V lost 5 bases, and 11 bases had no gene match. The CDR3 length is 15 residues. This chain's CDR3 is CASSASQDRGSEQYF. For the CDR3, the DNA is TGTGCCAGCAGTGCCTCCCAGGACAGGGGCTCCGAGCAGTACTTC.

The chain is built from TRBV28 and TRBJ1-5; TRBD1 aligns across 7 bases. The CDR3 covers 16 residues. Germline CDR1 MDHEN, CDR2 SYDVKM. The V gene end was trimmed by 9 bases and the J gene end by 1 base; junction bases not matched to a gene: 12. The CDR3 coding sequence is TGTGCCAGTGGAGGGACAGTTTGGGAGAGCAATCAGCCCCAGCATTTT. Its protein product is CASGGTVWESNQPQHF. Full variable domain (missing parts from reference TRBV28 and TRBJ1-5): DVKVTQSSRYLVKRTGEKVFLECVQDMDHENMFWYRQDPGLGLRLIYFSYDVKMKEKGDIPEGYSVSREKKERFSLILESASTNQTSMYLCASGGTVWESNQPQHFGDGTRLSIL.

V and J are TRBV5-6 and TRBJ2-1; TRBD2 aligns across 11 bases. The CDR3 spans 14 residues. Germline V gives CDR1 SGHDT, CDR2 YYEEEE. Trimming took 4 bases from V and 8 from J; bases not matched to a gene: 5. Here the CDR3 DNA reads TGTGCCAGCAGCCTTAGCGGGAGGGCGGATGAGCAGTTCTTC. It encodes CASSLSGRADEQFF.

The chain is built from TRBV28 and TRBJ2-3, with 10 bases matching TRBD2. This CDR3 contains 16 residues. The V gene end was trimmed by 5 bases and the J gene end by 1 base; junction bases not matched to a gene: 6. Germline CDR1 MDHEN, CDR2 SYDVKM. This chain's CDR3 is CASSPPGTSGTDTQYF. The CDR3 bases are TGTGCCAGCAGTCCCCCAGGGACTAGCGGCACAGATACGCAGTATTTT.